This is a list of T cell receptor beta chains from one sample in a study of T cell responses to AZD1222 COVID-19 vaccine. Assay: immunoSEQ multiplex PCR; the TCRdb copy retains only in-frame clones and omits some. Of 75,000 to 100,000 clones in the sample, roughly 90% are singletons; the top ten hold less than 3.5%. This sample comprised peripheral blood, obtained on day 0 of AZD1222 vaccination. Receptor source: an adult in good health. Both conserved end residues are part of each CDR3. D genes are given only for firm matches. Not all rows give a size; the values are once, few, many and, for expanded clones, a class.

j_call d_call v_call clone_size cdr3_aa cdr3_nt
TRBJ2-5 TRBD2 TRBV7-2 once CASSGGGIQETQYF TGTGCCAGCAGTGGGGGAGGGATCCAAGAGACCCAGTACTTC
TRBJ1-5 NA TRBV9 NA CASSVDTDSNQPQHF TGTGCCAGCAGCGTAGATACAGATAGCAATCAGCCCCAGCATTTT
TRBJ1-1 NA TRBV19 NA CASSHDFMNTEAFF TGTGCCAGTAGTCACGATTTCATGAACACTGAAGCTTTCTTT
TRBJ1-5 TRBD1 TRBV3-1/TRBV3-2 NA CASSQDHRGREPQHF TGTGCCAGCAGCCAAGATCACAGGGGAAGGGAGCCCCAGCATTTT
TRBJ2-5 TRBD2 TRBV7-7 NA CASSLTPGLAGGGSTQYF TGTGCTAGCAGCCTTACCCCGGGACTAGCGGGAGGGGGTTCAACCCAGTACTTC
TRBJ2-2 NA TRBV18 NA CASSPPRSGGLSTGELFF TGTGCCAGCTCACCACCCCGCTCAGGGGGGCTTTCCACCGGGGAGCTGTTTTTT
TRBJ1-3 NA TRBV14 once CASSQTGRRNTIYF TGTGCCAGCAGCCAAACGGGACGAAGAAACACCATATATTTT
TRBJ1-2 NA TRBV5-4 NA CASSLKGGQGYTF TGTGCCAGCAGCTTGAAGGGGGGACAAGGCTACACCTTC
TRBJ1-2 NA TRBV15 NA CATSGQNYGYTF TGTGCCACCAGCGGACAGAACTATGGCTACACCTTC
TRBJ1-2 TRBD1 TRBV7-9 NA CASSLTGVDYGYTF TGTGCCAGCAGCTTAACAGGGGTTGACTATGGCTACACCTTC
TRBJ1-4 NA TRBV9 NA CASSVGGRRTNEKLFF TGTGCCAGCAGCGTAGGAGGGCGCCGAACTAATGAAAAACTGTTTTTT